This T cell receptor (beta chain) is from a study of PD-1 blockade in mismatch repair-deficient tumors. Notes on the study in general: After pembrolizumab, tumor-resident clones rose rapidly, then generally contracted before radiologic responses.

All patients were mismatch repair deficient, assessed by either PCR or immunohistochemistry. Regarding this clone: Its antigen is not identified.

Measured with immunoSEQ multiplex PCR; TCRdb has only the in-frame clones, and not every one. This sample has around 62,000 clones; around 73% occur once, and the top ten carry roughly 6%. The material sequenced was peripheral blood, taken 2 weeks after starting pembrolizumab. The receptor comes from an adult with mismatch repair-deficient cancer.

The CDR3 nucleotides are TGTGCCAGCAGCCCGGACAGGGATCATGGCTACACCTTC. This translates into CASSPDRDHGYTF. The chain has TRBV7-9 and TRBJ1-2; 8 bases map to TRBD1. Germline CDR1 SEHNR, CDR2 FQNEAQ (reference sequence). The trim removed 5 bases at V and 6 bases at J, leaving 5 bases unmatched. The length of the CDR3 is 13 residues.